Listed below are T cell receptor beta chains from one sample, sequenced in a study of control samples from healthy donors and cancer patients. Libraries were prepared by immunoSEQ multiplex PCR; TCRdb keeps only in-frame clonotypes and omits some of them. Here the sample spans over 85,000 clones, approximately 90% being singletons. Material for sequencing was PBMCs. Receptor source: a woman in her fifties or sixties with lung cancer. Both conserved end residues are part of each CDR3. A D gene is named only where the DNA matches it firmly. Expanded clones get a size class; other rows say once, few or many, or leave the size out.

clone size	V gene	J gene	D gene	CDR3 protein	CDR3 DNA
.	TRBV24-1	TRBJ2-1	.	CATSFGFYNEQFF	TGTGCCACCAGTTTCGGATTCTACAATGAGCAGTTCTTC
.	TRBV6-2/TRBV6-3	TRBJ2-7	TRBD1	CASSYQESGTVYEQYF	TGTGCCAGCAGTTACCAGGAGTCCGGGACAGTGTACGAGCAGTACTTC
.	TRBV7-2	TRBJ1-1	.	CASSLDNFTEAFF	TGTGCCAGCAGCTTAGACAATTTCACTGAAGCTTTCTTT
.	TRBV11-1	TRBJ2-3	TRBD2	CASSLGPSGWGDTQYF	TGTGCCAGCAGCTTAGGGCCTAGCGGGTGGGGGGATACGCAGTATTTT
.	TRBV19	TRBJ2-7	.	CASSNGDGYEQYF	TGTGCCAGTAGTAACGGGGACGGGTACGAGCAGTACTTC
.	TRBV29-1	TRBJ2-2	TRBD2	CSVETLAGGIGELFF	TGCAGCGTTGAAACACTAGCGGGAGGGATCGGGGAGCTGTTTTTT
.	TRBV6-2/TRBV6-3	TRBJ2-7	.	CASSYASEAWRRYEQYF	TGTGCCAGCAGTTACGCCTCCGAAGCCTGGAGGCGCTACGAGCAGTACTTC
.	TRBV9	TRBJ1-6	.	CASSSGEQAWGTPLHF	TGTGCCAGCAGCTCAGGGGAGCAGGCTTGGGGTACACCCCTCCACTTT
.	TRBV30	TRBJ1-1	.	CAWSVEGANTEAFF	TGTGCCTGGAGTGTTGAGGGCGCGAACACTGAAGCTTTCTTT
.	TRBV6-5	TRBJ1-2	.	CASSPDRRYGYTF	TGTGCCAGCAGTCCTGACCGCCGCTATGGCTACACCTTC
.	TRBV25-1	TRBJ1-1	.	CASSHSDSIQRAFF	TGTGCCAGCAGTCATTCCGACAGCATCCAAAGAGCTTTCTTT
.	TRBV7-8	TRBJ1-3	.	CASSLAGAFEPGNTIYF	TGTGCCAGCAGCTTAGCGGGGGCCTTCGAACCTGGAAACACCATATATTTT
.	TRBV27	TRBJ2-1	.	CASSLYSLQYNEQFF	TGTGCCAGCAGTTTATATAGCCTCCAATACAATGAGCAGTTCTTC
.	TRBV2	TRBJ2-1	.	CASVDRLNEQFF	TGTGCCAGCGTCGACAGGTTGAATGAGCAGTTCTTC
.	TRBV19	TRBJ2-5	TRBD1	CASSIGRGPQETQYF	TGTGCCAGTAGTATCGGCAGGGGGCCCCAAGAGACCCAGTACTTC
.	TRBV9	TRBJ2-3	TRBD1	CASSWTGVADTQYF	TGTGCCAGCAGCTGGACAGGGGTGGCAGATACGCAGTATTTT
.	TRBV19	TRBJ2-1	.	CASALSSGIHNEQFF	TGTGCCAGCGCATTAAGTAGTGGGATCCACAATGAGCAGTTCTTC
.	TRBV11-2	TRBJ2-7	TRBD2	CASSLGPGTNSYEQYF	TGTGCCAGCAGCTTGGGACCCGGGACTAACTCCTACGAGCAGTACTTC
once	TRBV3-1/TRBV3-2	TRBJ2-7	TRBD1	CASSQGQGGSEQYF	TGTGCCAGCAGCCAAGGACAGGGGGGCTCCGAGCAGTACTTC
.	TRBV6-5	TRBJ1-6	.	CASSYEQGHSPLHF	TGTGCCAGCAGTTACGAACAGGGACATTCACCCCTCCACTTT
.	TRBV5-1	TRBJ1-1	.	CASSFQGQNTEAFF	TGCGCCAGCAGCTTCCAGGGACAGAACACTGAAGCTTTCTTT
.	TRBV5-8	TRBJ2-5	TRBD2	CASSWSGSRRERYETQYF	TGTGCCAGCAGCTGGAGTGGGTCTAGGCGGGAGAGGTATGAGACCCAGTACTTC
few	TRBV3-1/TRBV3-2	TRBJ1-2	.	CASSQMTGGYTF	TGTGCCAGCAGCCAAATGACAGGCGGCTACACCTTC
once	TRBV18	TRBJ2-3	.	CASSPQTVPSTDTQYF	TGTGCCAGCTCACCACAGACGGTACCTAGCACAGATACGCAGTATTTT
.	TRBV6-1	TRBJ1-1	.	CASSEYAGNTEAFF	TGTGCCAGCAGTGAATATGCGGGGAACACTGAAGCTTTCTTT
once	TRBV6-1	TRBJ1-2	TRBD1	CASSEAGTGLGYTF	TGTGCCAGCAGTGAAGCGGGGACAGGACTTGGCTACACCTTC
.	TRBV29-1	TRBJ1-2	.	CSVVTVGSGYTF	TGCAGCGTGGTTACGGTCGGGAGTGGCTACACCTTC
.	TRBV7-2	TRBJ2-3	TRBD2	CASSFYGGGTTDTQYF	TGTGCCAGCAGCTTCTACGGCGGGGGAACGACAGATACGCAGTATTTT
few	TRBV5-1	TRBJ1-2	.	CASSSGTPFGYTF	TGCGCCAGCAGTTCCGGGACTCCGTTTGGCTACACCTTC
.	TRBV18	TRBJ1-5	TRBD1	CASSPVSGQGLQPQHF	TGTGCCAGCTCACCGGTATCGGGACAGGGTTTACAGCCCCAGCATTTT
.	TRBV30	TRBJ1-6	.	CAWSVRDIRFSYNSPLHF	TGTGCCTGGAGTGTCCGGGACATCCGTTTCTCCTATAATTCACCCCTCCACTTT
.	TRBV7-2	TRBJ1-2	.	CASSSPLKGGNYGYTF	TGTGCCAGCAGCTCTCCCCTGAAGGGGGGGAACTATGGCTACACCTTC
once	TRBV11-2	TRBJ1-5	.	CASSLDERQPQHF	TGTGCCAGCAGCTTAGATGAACGGCAGCCCCAGCATTTT
.	TRBV19	TRBJ2-3	.	CASAHKRGSYTDTQYF	TGTGCCAGTGCACACAAACGGGGGTCCTACACAGATACGCAGTATTTT
.	TRBV7-9	TRBJ1-2	.	CASSLLTSAANYGYTF	TGTGCCAGCAGCTTATTGACGTCCGCAGCTAACTATGGCTACACCTTC
.	TRBV7-2	TRBJ2-3	.	CASSLAPGVVDTQYF	TGTGCCAGCAGCTTAGCTCCAGGGGTAGTAGATACGCAGTATTTT
.	TRBV2	TRBJ2-7	TRBD2	CASLNNWWGGSYEQYF	TGTGCCAGCCTTAACAACTGGTGGGGGGGGTCCTACGAGCAGTACTTC
.	TRBV2	TRBJ1-1	.	CASSERLGGTEAFF	TGTGCCAGCAGTGAAAGGTTAGGGGGCACTGAAGCTTTCTTT
.	TRBV5-1	TRBJ1-4	.	CASSLYSNEKLFF	TGCGCCAGCAGCTTATACAGTAATGAAAAACTGTTTTTT
.	TRBV27	TRBJ2-6	.	CASSTHTATGANVLTF	TGTGCCAGCAGTACGCATACAGCTACTGGGGCCAACGTCCTGACTTTC
few	TRBV5-1	TRBJ1-4	TRBD1	CASSLGITGGGGEKLFF	TGCGCCAGCAGCTTGGGGATTACAGGGGGCGGAGGGGAAAAACTGTTTTTT
.	TRBV3-1/TRBV3-2	TRBJ2-2	.	CASSQEGVGGELFF	TGTGCCAGCAGCCAAGAAGGGGTGGGGGGGGAGCTGTTTTTT
.	TRBV5-1	TRBJ1-1	.	CASSVDTGSEAFF	TGCGCCAGCAGCGTCGACACGGGGTCTGAAGCTTTCTTT
.	TRBV11-2	TRBJ2-3	.	CASSSNFRGGVTDTQYF	TGTGCCAGCAGCTCAAACTTCCGGGGCGGAGTCACAGATACGCAGTATTTT
.	TRBV6-5	TRBJ2-1	TRBD1	CASRGTGGNEQFF	TGTGCCAGCCGGGGGACAGGGGGCAATGAGCAGTTCTTC
.	TRBV6-6	TRBJ1-2	.	CASSYSSGGFYGYTF	TGTGCCAGCAGTTACTCGAGCGGGGGATTCTATGGCTACACCTTC
.	TRBV12-3/TRBV12-4	TRBJ1-2	.	CAAGGQGRRTF	TGTGCCGCTGGGGGACAAGGACGTCGCACCTTC
.	TRBV2	TRBJ1-1	.	CASGDGVMNTEAFF	TGTGCCAGCGGTGACGGTGTCATGAACACTGAAGCTTTCTTT
.	TRBV5-1	TRBJ2-2	TRBD1	CASSSDQGASTGELFF	TGCGCCAGCAGCTCGGATCAGGGGGCGAGCACCGGGGAGCTGTTTTTT
.	TRBV9	TRBJ2-1	TRBD2	CASSVLGLAGGNDEQFF	TGTGCCAGCAGCGTACTGGGTTTAGCGGGGGGTAATGATGAGCAGTTCTTC
.	TRBV15	TRBJ2-2	.	CATSRADQNTGELFF	TGTGCCACCAGCAGGGCGGATCAAAACACCGGGGAGCTGTTTTTT
.	TRBV7-8	TRBJ2-1	.	CASSRQPGEQFF	TGTGCCAGCAGCCGCCAACCAGGGGAGCAGTTCTTC
.	TRBV7-9	TRBJ1-2	.	CASSPRGDYGYTF	TGTGCCAGCAGCCCTCGGGGGGACTATGGCTACACCTTC